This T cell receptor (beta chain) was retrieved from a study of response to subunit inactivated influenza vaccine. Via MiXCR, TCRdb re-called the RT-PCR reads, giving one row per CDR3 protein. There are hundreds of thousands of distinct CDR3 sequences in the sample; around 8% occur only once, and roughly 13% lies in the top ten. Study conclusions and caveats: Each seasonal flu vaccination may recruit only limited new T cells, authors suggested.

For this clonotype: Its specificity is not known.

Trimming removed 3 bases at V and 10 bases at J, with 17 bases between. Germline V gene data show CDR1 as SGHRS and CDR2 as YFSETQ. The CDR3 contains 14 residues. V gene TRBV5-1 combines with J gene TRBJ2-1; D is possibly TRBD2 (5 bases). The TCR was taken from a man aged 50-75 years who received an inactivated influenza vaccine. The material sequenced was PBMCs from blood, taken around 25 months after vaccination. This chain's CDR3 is CASSSALPSGEQFF. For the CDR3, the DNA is TGCGCCAGCAGCTCGGCACTTCCATCGGGGGAGCAGTTCTTC.